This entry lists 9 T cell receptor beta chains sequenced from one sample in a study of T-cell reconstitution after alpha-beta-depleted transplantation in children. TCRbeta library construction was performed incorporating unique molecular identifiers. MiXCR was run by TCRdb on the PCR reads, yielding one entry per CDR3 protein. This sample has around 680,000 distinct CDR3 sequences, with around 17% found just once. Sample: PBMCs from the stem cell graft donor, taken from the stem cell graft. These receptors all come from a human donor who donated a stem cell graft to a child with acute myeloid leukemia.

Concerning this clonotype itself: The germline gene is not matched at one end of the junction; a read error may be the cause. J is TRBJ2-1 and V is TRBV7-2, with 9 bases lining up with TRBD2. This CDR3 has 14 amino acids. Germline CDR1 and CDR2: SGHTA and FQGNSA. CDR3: CAISLGGLAGRQFF. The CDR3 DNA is TGTGCCATCAGCTTAGGGGGTCTAGCGGGGAGGCAGTTCTTC.

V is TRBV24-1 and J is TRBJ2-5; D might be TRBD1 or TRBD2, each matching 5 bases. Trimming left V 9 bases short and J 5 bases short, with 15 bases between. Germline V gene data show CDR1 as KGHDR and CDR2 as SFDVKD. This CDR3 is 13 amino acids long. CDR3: CATEGPAEETQYF. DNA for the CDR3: TGTGCCACCGAGGGGCCAGCGGAGGAGACCCAGTACTTC.

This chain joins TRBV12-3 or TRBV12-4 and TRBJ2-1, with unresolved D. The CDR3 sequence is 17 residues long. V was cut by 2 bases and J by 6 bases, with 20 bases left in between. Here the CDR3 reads CASSLLAPARNGNEQFF. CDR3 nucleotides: TGTGCCAGCAGTTTATTAGCTCCGGCGCGCAACGGCAATGAGCAGTTCTTC.

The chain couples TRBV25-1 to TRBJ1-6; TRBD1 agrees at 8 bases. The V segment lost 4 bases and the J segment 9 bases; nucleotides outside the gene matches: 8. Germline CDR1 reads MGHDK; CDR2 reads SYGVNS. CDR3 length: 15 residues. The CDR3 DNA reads TGTGCCAGCAGTGGAGCGGACAGGGCGGCTTCACCCCTCCACTTT. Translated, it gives CASSGADRAASPLHF.

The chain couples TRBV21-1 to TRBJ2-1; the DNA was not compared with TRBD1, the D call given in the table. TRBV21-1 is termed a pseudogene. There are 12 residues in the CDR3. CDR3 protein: CASSVFTRGQFF. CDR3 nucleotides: TGTGCCAGCTCCGTATTTACCAGGGGGCAGTTCTTC.

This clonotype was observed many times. The CDR3 DNA follows: TGTGCCAGCACTAGGAGCGGGGGGGGGACAGATACGCAGTATTTT. This gives the protein CASTRSGGGTDTQYF. The rearrangement links TRBV12-3 or TRBV12-4 to TRBJ2-3; 10 nucleotides align to TRBD2. This CDR3 comprises 15 residues. V gave up 7 bases and J gave up 3 bases; unmatched junction bases: 7.

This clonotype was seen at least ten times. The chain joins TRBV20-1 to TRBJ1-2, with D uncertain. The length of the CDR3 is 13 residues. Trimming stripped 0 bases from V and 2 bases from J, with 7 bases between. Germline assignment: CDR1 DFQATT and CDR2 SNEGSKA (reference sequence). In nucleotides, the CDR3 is TGCAGTGCTAGAGAATCGCTAAACTATGGCTACACCTTC. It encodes CSARESLNYGYTF.

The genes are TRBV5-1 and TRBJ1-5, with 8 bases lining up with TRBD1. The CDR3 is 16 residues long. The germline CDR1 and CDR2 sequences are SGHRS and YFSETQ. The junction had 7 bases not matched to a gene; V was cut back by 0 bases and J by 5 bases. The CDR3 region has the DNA TGCGCCAGCAGCTTGGAACCGGGACAGGTCGATCAGCCCCAGCATTTT. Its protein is CASSLEPGQVDQPQHF.

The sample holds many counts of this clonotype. CDR3 nucleotide sequence: TGCGCCAGCAGGGTAGGACCGGGCGAGAAGACCCAGTACTTC. Translation: CASRVGPGEKTQYF. The chain combines TRBV5-1 with TRBJ2-5, with D hard to call. The germline V and J ends were trimmed by 5 bases and 6 bases, with 17 bases remaining between them. This CDR3 has 14 amino acids. Germline V gene lookup returns CDR1 SGHRS and CDR2 YFSETQ.